This T cell receptor (beta chain) was captured in a study of T-cell reconstitution after alpha-beta-depleted transplantation in children. The CDR3 has 16 residues. The V and J ends lost 2 bases and 2 bases, in that order; junction bases with no gene match: 9. Unique molecular identifiers were incorporated during preparation of the TCRbeta library. From the PCR reads, TCRdb called clonotypes with MiXCR, one entry per CDR3 protein. This sample has some 550,000 distinct CDR3 sequences, with approximately 20% found just once. This clonotype was observed a few times. The chain carries TRBV12-3 or TRBV12-4 and TRBJ2-7; 7 nucleotides align to TRBD2. The TCR originated in a human donor who donated a stem cell graft to a child with acute lymphoblastic leukemia. The sequenced sample was PBMCs from the stem cell graft donor, obtained from the stem cell graft. This chain's CDR3 is CASSLRWLADPYEQYF. The DNA of the CDR3 is TGTGCCAGCAGTTTAAGATGGCTAGCGGACCCCTACGAGCAGTACTTC.